The 26 T cell receptor beta chains presented below share a single source sample, sequenced in a study of identifying expanded T cells in peripheral blood. Measured with immunoSEQ multiplex PCR; TCRdb has only the in-frame clones, and not every one. The profile covers 80,000 or so clones, with around four fifths appearing a single time and more than 15% taken by the ten largest. The specimen was blood. The source of these receptors is a person between 18 and 75 years old in good health.

The rearrangement joins TRBV4-3 to TRBJ2-5; D may be TRBD1 or TRBD2 (5 bases each). Trimming cost V 1 base and J 5 bases, with 11 bases left between them. The germline V gene has CDR1 LGHNA and CDR2 YSLEER. The CDR3 length is 14 residues. Written as DNA, the CDR3 is TGCGCCAGCAGCCAAGGGGAGTGGGGGGAGACCCAGTACTTC. Translating gives CASSQGEWGETQYF.

This clone has only one observation. This chain connects TRBV5-1 to TRBJ2-7; possibly TRBD2 for D (6 bases). The V gene's germline CDR1 is SGHRS and CDR2 YFSETQ. The CDR3 totals 17 residues. The V end lost 0 bases, the J end lost 0 bases, and 16 bases lay between the germline ends. The CDR3 DNA reads as TGCGCCAGCAGCTTGGGACTAGACTCTCTTTCCTCCTACGAGCAGTACTTC. It codes for CASSLGLDSLSSYEQYF.

The rearrangement uses TRBV19 and TRBJ1-2; D is ambiguous. V was cut by 4 bases and J by 10 bases, with 16 bases left in between. The CDR3 spans 13 residues. Germline CDR1 and CDR2: LNHDA and SQIVND (reference sequence). In DNA, the CDR3 is TGTGCCAGTAGTACCGTTGAACAGAACGTCTACACCTTC. Translating gives CASSTVEQNVYTF.

The chain carries TRBV19 and TRBJ2-7; TRBD2 is a possible D gene (5 bases). V was trimmed by 1 base and J by 7 bases, leaving 14 bases between them. Germline CDR1 and CDR2: LNHDA and SQIVND (reference sequence). The CDR3 is 14 amino acids. CDR3 region: CASSIGGLESEQYF. Here the CDR3 DNA reads TGTGCCAGTAGTATAGGAGGGCTCGAGAGTGAGCAGTACTTC. Supplemented by reference TRBV19 and TRBJ2-7, the full variable domain reads DGGITQSPKYLFRKEGQNVTLSCEQNLNHDAMYWYRQDPGQGLRLIYYSQIVNDFQKGDIAEGYSVSREKKESFPLTVTSAQKNPTAFYLCASSIGGLESEQYFGPGTRLTVT.

The chain links TRBV6-4 to TRBJ2-1, with D maybe TRBD2 (7 bases). Germline V gives CDR1 MRHNA, CDR2 SNTAGT. The V and J ends lost 3 bases and 9 bases respectively, with 18 bases between them. The CDR3 contains 15 residues. The CDR3 bases are TGTGCCAGCAGTGAATCCCCCGGGGGGCACAGTGAGCAGTTCTTC. This translates into CASSESPGGHSEQFF.

V gene TRBV9 combines with J gene TRBJ2-2; D is uncertain. The germline gives CDR1 SGDLS, CDR2 YYNGEE. Between the trimmed V and J ends, which lost 2 bases and 5 bases, there was a span of 10 bases. The CDR3 runs 14 residues. CDR3 DNA: TGTGCCAGCAGCGTTAGCCCCTCGACCGGGGAGCTGTTTTTT. Protein: CASSVSPSTGELFF.

The chain has TRBV6-5 and TRBJ2-7; TRBD1 aligns across 9 bases. This CDR3 contains 16 residues. J gave up 1 base and V 3 bases, and 7 bases lay outside the gene matches. Per germline, CDR1 MNHEY and CDR2 SVGAGI. This CDR3 is CASSYFGTGNSYEQYF. The CDR3 region has the DNA TGTGCCAGCAGTTATTTCGGGACAGGGAATTCCTACGAGCAGTACTTC.

This chain links TRBV7-2 with TRBJ2-5, with 7 bases matching TRBD2. Germline assignment: CDR1 SGHTA and CDR2 FQGNSA. The CDR3 runs to 12 residues. V lost 5 bases to trimming and J lost 7 bases; unmatched junction nucleotides: 4. DNA for the CDR3: TGTGCCAGCAGCCCTGGACTAGGGACCCAGTACTTC. It yields the protein CASSPGLGTQYF. Using reference TRBV7-2 and TRBJ2-5 for the parts outside the CDR3, the full variable domain is GAGVSQSPSNKVTEKGKDVELRCDPISGHTALYWYRQSLGQGLEFLIYFQGNSAPDKSGLPSDRFSAERTGGSVSTLTIQRTQQEDSAVYLCASSPGLGTQYFGPGTRLLVL.

The chain has TRBV29-1 and TRBJ2-3; 9 bases are a match to TRBD2. Trimming took 5 bases from V and 0 from J; bases not matched to a gene: 9. The CDR3 has 16 amino acids. In germline, CDR1 is SQVTM, CDR2 ANQGSEA. The CDR3 sequence is CSVPASGVASTDTQYF. The CDR3, as DNA: TGCAGCGTTCCCGCTAGCGGGGTTGCTAGCACAGATACGCAGTATTTT.

The chain uses TRBV14 and TRBJ2-7; possible D gene TRBD1, 6 bases. Germline-derived CDR1 and CDR2 are SGHDN and FVKESK. Between the trimmed V and J ends, which lost 5 bases and 0 bases, there was a span of 11 bases. The CDR3 covers 14 residues. The CDR3 reads CASSSYRDSYEQYF. In DNA form, the CDR3 reads TGTGCCAGCAGCTCGTACAGGGACTCCTACGAGCAGTACTTC.

The CDR3 is CASSLESHGQYF. CDR3 DNA: TGCGCCAGCAGCTTGGAGTCCCATGGGCAGTACTTC. The rearrangement joins TRBV5-1 to TRBJ2-5; D is undetermined. The CDR3 runs 12 residues. CDR1 is SGHRS, CDR2 YFSETQ, per germline. The ends were cut back, 0 bases at V and 11 bases at J, with 11 bases in the middle.

This chain connects TRBV19 to TRBJ2-1; no definite D call. This CDR3 region has 16 residues. Germline V CDR1 and CDR2: LNHDA, SQIVND (reference sequence). V lost 4 bases and J lost 0, with 13 bases in between. CDR3 DNA sequence: TGTGCCAGTAGTAGTTTCATGTCCCTCTCCTACAATGAGCAGTTCTTC. This translates into CASSSFMSLSYNEQFF.

The CDR3 loop reads CASSHNTGELFF. The CDR3, as DNA: TGTGCCAGCAGTCATAACACCGGGGAGCTGTTTTTT. This chain uses TRBV28 with TRBJ2-2; no definite D call. The CDR3 is 12 residues long. V was clipped by 5 bases and J by 2 bases, with 3 bases between them. Per germline, CDR1 MDHEN and CDR2 SYDVKM.

The V gene is TRBV7-9, the J gene TRBJ1-5, with 8 bases identical to TRBD1. The V and J ends lost 8 bases and 3 bases, in that order; junction bases with no gene match: 6. Germline values: CDR1 SEHNR, CDR2 FQNEAQ (reference sequence). The CDR3 consists of 14 residues. This CDR3 reads CASAQGVNNQPQHF. The CDR3 nucleotides read TGTGCCAGCGCACAGGGGGTGAACAATCAGCCCCAGCATTTT.

The chain's CDR3 is CASRSREVNTGELFF. In nucleotides, the CDR3 is TGTGCCAGCAGGTCCAGGGAGGTGAACACCGGGGAGCTGTTTTTT. The chain combines TRBV7-6 with TRBJ2-2; the D gene is possibly TRBD2 (6 bases). The germline V and J ends were trimmed by 6 bases and 1 base, with 12 bases remaining between them. Looked up from germline, CDR1 is SGHVS and CDR2 is FNYEAQ. The CDR3 totals 15 residues.

In this sample, this clone turned up a few times. This rearrangement joins TRBV5-4 to TRBJ2-1; 8 bases match TRBD1. There are 16 residues in the CDR3. Trimming at V came to 4 bases and at J to 3 bases, leaving 9 bases not matched to a gene. CDR1 and CDR2 (germline): SGHNT, YYREEE (reference sequence). CDR3 loop: CASSRGTGGNYNEQFF. The CDR3 coding sequence is TGTGCCAGCAGCCGTGGAACAGGGGGTAACTACAATGAGCAGTTCTTC.

The V call is TRBV30, the J call TRBJ2-7; 9 nucleotides match TRBD1. From germline, CDR1 is GTSNPN and CDR2 SVGIG (reference sequence). The CDR3 sequence is 14 residues long. J gave up 3 bases and V 2 bases, and 5 bases lay outside the gene matches. CDR3 sequence reads: CAWSLGTGYYEQYF. CDR3 in DNA: TGTGCCTGGAGTCTCGGGACAGGGTACTACGAGCAGTACTTC.

The rearrangement uses TRBV6-1 and TRBJ2-5; the match to TRBD1 covers 10 bases. Trimming at V came to 4 bases and at J to 5 bases, leaving 4 bases not matched to a gene. This CDR3 region has 14 residues. Germline CDR1 is MNHNS and CDR2 is SASEGT. DNA for the CDR3: TGTGCCAGCAGTGGTGACAGGGGGCGGGAGACCCAGTACTTC. Translated, it gives CASSGDRGRETQYF.

The chain uses TRBV11-2 and TRBJ1-2; 9 nucleotides agree with TRBD1. With V trimmed by 5 bases and J by 4 bases, 8 bases remained unmatched. The CDR3 loop spans 15 amino acids. Germline values: CDR1 SGHAT, CDR2 FQNNGV. CDR3 bases: TGTGCCAGCAGCCAAACAGGGGGCGAAGGCTATGGCTACACCTTC. This encodes CASSQTGGEGYGYTF.

The rearrangement links TRBV6-1 to TRBJ1-1, with a tentative D call TRBD1 (6 bases). Germline V gene lookup returns CDR1 MNHNS and CDR2 SASEGT. Trimming removed 3 bases from V and 5 bases from J, with 13 bases in between. This CDR3 has 14 residues. Here the CDR3 DNA reads TGTGCCAGCAGTGATCAGGGGTCGGTAACTGAAGCTTTCTTT. Its translation is CASSDQGSVTEAFF.

The J gene is TRBJ1-2, the V gene TRBV10-3, with D perhaps TRBD1 (6 bases). The CDR3 has 14 amino acids. The germline V and J ends were trimmed by 8 bases and 5 bases, with 18 bases remaining between them. The germline V gene encodes CDR1 ENHRY and CDR2 SYGVKD. CDR3 loop: CAIAPGAMGYGYTF. DNA for the CDR3: TGTGCCATCGCCCCGGGGGCCATGGGGTATGGCTACACCTTC.

The CDR3 nucleotides are TGTGCCAGCAGTTTATCGGGGATACCCTACGAGCAGTACTTC. This gives the protein CASSLSGIPYEQYF. This chain connects TRBV27 to TRBJ2-7; unclear D gene. Germline V lookup: CDR1 MNHEY, CDR2 SMNVEV (reference sequence). Trimming took off 0 bases at V and 2 bases at J, with 8 bases between the two ends. The CDR3 spans 14 residues.

The J gene is TRBJ2-3, the V gene TRBV19; TRBD2 might be the D (5 bases). Germline CDR1 reads LNHDA; CDR2 reads SQIVND (reference sequence). The V end was cut by 6 bases, the J end by 6 bases, with 10 bases between. This CDR3 is built from 12 residues. The CDR3 nucleotides are TGTGCCAGTAGGAAAACGGGGGATACGCAGTATTTT. Protein product: CASRKTGDTQYF.

The V call is TRBV28, the J call TRBJ1-2; 8 nucleotides align to TRBD1. V shed 5 bases, J shed 2 bases, and the junction held 10 bases outside the gene matches. This CDR3 has 16 residues. Germline CDR1 and CDR2: MDHEN and SYDVKM. The CDR3: CASSPSGPGGNYGYTF. The CDR3 DNA follows: TGTGCCAGCAGTCCTAGTGGACCAGGGGGCAACTATGGCTACACCTTC.

The rearrangement uses TRBV15 and TRBJ2-2, with D possibly being TRBD1 (5 bases). The V gene lost 0 bases and the J gene lost 3 bases, with 14 bases spanning the gap. CDR1 is LNHNV and CDR2 is YYDKDF in the germline V gene (reference sequence). The CDR3 has 17 amino acids. The CDR3 DNA is TGTGCCACCAGCAGAGATCGGTTACAGGCCGACACCGGGGAGCTGTTTTTT. This sequence encodes CATSRDRLQADTGELFF.

The chain is built from TRBV29-1 and TRBJ2-5; 10 nucleotides line up with TRBD2. This CDR3 has 14 amino acids. The germline V gene has CDR1 SQVTM and CDR2 ANQGSEA. V lost 3 bases, J lost 5 bases, and 6 bases stayed unmatched. The CDR3 is CSVDLAGVGETQYF. In DNA, the CDR3 is TGCAGCGTTGACCTAGCGGGAGTTGGGGAGACCCAGTACTTC.